Given below is one T cell receptor beta chain in context. This entry belongs to a study of blood T cell repertoires in COVID-19. For the study at large: Collection of acute and convalescent COVID-19 samples took place in the United States, Italy and Spain.

Methods used by the authors: Estimation of nucleated cell counts was performed using reference gene primer amplification. TCRdb keeps only in-frame clones here, not all; method: immunoSEQ multiplex PCR. The V and J calls and clone size were taken over from that table, and D and trimming were inferred from the DNA. The sample holds roughly 190,000 clones, about 81% seen once. The V segment lost 1 base and the J segment 2 bases; nucleotides outside the gene matches: 1. Germline CDR1 is SGHDN and CDR2 is FVKESK. The CDR3 has 15 amino acids. The chain is built from TRBV14 and TRBJ2-1; 8 positions agree with TRBD1. Sequencing was performed on peripheral blood. The TCR sequence derives from a woman aged 55-69 years with COVID-19, enrolled during active disease. CDR3 region: CASSQGQGPYNEQFF. The CDR3 DNA reads TGTGCCAGCAGCCAAGGACAGGGGCCCTACAATGAGCAGTTCTTC. Using reference TRBV14 and TRBJ2-1 for the parts outside the CDR3, the full variable domain is EAGVTQFPSHSVIEKGQTVTLRCDPISGHDNLYWYRRVMGKEIKFLLHFVKESKQDESGMPNNRFLAERTGGTYSTLKVQPAELEDSGVYFCASSQGQGPYNEQFFGPGTRLTVL.